Following are 18 T cell receptor beta chains from one sample sequenced in a study of regulatory T cells in long-lasting Graves disease. Library construction for TCR beta used iRepertoire HTBI primers and Arm-PCR of CDR3 regions. TCRdb processed the multiplex PCR reads anew with MiXCR; each CDR3 protein has one entry. The profile shows over 450,000 distinct CDR3 sequences, around 12% of them singletons. The time point is: newly diagnosed GD, antithyroid drugs for less than 3 months. The TCR library was made from RNA that had been extracted from PBMCs in TRIzol. The sample was also reused in another study, on T cells in Graves' hyperthyroidism and ophthalmopathy.

The input for sequencing was peripheral blood mononuclear cells (PBMCs), taken at new diagnosis, from a patient treated with antithyroid drugs. These receptors came from a woman aged 25 to 39 with Graves disease.

This clonotype showed up just once. The rearrangement links TRBV12-3 or TRBV12-4 to TRBJ2-2; 14 bases match TRBD2. Trimming removed 1 base from V and 3 bases from J; junction bases left unmatched: 4. The CDR3 is 18 residues long. The CDR3 DNA is TGTGCCAGCAGTTTAGAGGGGGGACTAGCGGGAGACACCGGGGAGCTGTTTTTT. Translation gives CASSLEGGLAGDTGELFF.

This clonotype was detected ten times or more. The gene calls are TRBV12-3 or TRBV12-4 and TRBJ2-1; perhaps TRBD1 as D (5 bases). Trimming pared 4 bases from V and 6 bases from J, leaving 10 bases between. This CDR3 has 13 amino acids. This CDR3 is CASSYSGFNEQFF. The CDR3 DNA follows: TGTGCCAGCAGTTATTCAGGGTTCAATGAGCAGTTCTTC.

This chain connects TRBV6-1 to TRBJ2-6, with TRBD1 identical over 10 bases. Germline V gene data show CDR1 as MNHNS and CDR2 as SASEGT. The CDR3 spans 18 residues. V trimming: 6 bases; J trimming: 0 bases; junction bases outside the gene matches: 8. The CDR3 region is CASRAGTGVLSGANVLTF. In DNA, the CDR3 is TGTGCCAGCAGGGCCGGGACAGGGGTCCTCTCTGGGGCCAACGTCCTGACTTTC.

This clonotype was counted ten times or more. V is TRBV28 and J is TRBJ2-1; the D call may be TRBD1 or TRBD2 (6 bases each). The CDR3 contains 15 residues. The V end lost 6 bases, the J end lost 6 bases, and 18 bases lay between the germline ends. Germline loops: CDR1 MDHEN, CDR2 SYDVKM. CDR3 residues: CASSISGQRSNEQFF. The CDR3 DNA reads as TGTGCCAGCAGCATTAGCGGACAGAGGAGCAATGAGCAGTTCTTC.

Many counts were recorded for this clonotype. V is TRBV19 and J is TRBJ2-4, with TRBD1 identical over 7 bases. The CDR3 extends over 15 amino acids. CDR1 and CDR2 from the germline V gene are LNHDA and SQIVND (reference sequence). V lost 4 bases and J lost 8; bases outside the gene matches: 11. The CDR3 region has the DNA TGTGCCAGTAGTACGACTTCGGACAGGTCGGACATTCAGTACTTC. Its protein product is CASSTTSDRSDIQYF.

This clonotype was counted many times. The V and J genes are TRBV4-3 and TRBJ1-5, with D unresolved. V dropped 0 bases and J dropped 1 base, with 7 bases sitting between them. Germline V CDR1 and CDR2: LGHNA, YSLEER. The CDR3 length is 15 residues. The CDR3 DNA reads TGCGCCAGCAGCCAAGACGACGGCAGCAATCAGCCCCAGCATTTT. Amino acids: CASSQDDGSNQPQHF.

This clonotype showed up just once. The V gene is TRBV5-1, the J gene TRBJ2-2; no firm D call. Germline CDR1 reads SGHRS; CDR2 reads YFSETQ. The CDR3 is 14 residues long. The V and J ends lost 4 bases and 2 bases respectively, with 9 bases between them. This CDR3 reads CASSHDINTGELFF. CDR3 nucleotides: TGCGCCAGCAGCCATGACATAAACACCGGGGAGCTGTTTTTT.

There are many counts of this clonotype. CDR3 region: CAGSGSLGANVLTF. In DNA, the CDR3 is TGTGCCGGTTCAGGGTCGCTCGGGGCCAACGTCCTGACTTTC. V and J are TRBV6-1 and TRBJ2-6; possibly TRBD1 for D (5 bases). V lost 11 bases and J 4 bases, leaving 15 bases between the germline ends. This CDR3 is built from 14 residues. Germline V CDR1 and CDR2: MNHNS, SASEGT.

This clonotype was detected only a few times. This sequence joins TRBV14 and TRBJ2-7; a possible D gene is TRBD2 (6 bases). CDR1 and CDR2 (germline): SGHDN, FVKESK. The CDR3 length is 14 residues. V lost 3 bases, J lost 4 bases, and 13 bases lay in between. The DNA of the CDR3 is TGTGCCAGCAGCCATGGCGGGGTAGGGTACGAGCAGTACTTC. This codes for CASSHGGVGYEQYF.

Only a few counts were recorded for this clonotype. The rearrangement joins TRBV6-5 to TRBJ2-7; the D gene is possibly TRBD1 (6 bases). Germline V gene lookup returns CDR1 MNHEY and CDR2 SVGAGI. V gave up 0 bases and J gave up 0 bases, with 12 bases separating them. The CDR3 loop spans 16 amino acids. The CDR3 reads CASSYSVRGASYEQYF. In nucleotides, the CDR3 is TGTGCCAGCAGTTACTCGGTCAGGGGAGCCTCCTACGAGCAGTACTTC.

This clonotype was seen more than once but under ten times. The gene calls are TRBV18 and TRBJ1-1; the D gene is possibly TRBD1 (5 bases). CDR1 and CDR2 from the germline V gene are KGHSH and LQKENI. With 5 bases removed from V and 5 bases from J, the gap between germline ends came to 18 bases. This CDR3 has 15 residues. This CDR3 reads CASSTTGDPPTEAFF. The CDR3 region has the DNA TGTGCCAGCTCAACTACAGGAGACCCACCTACTGAAGCTTTCTTT.

In DNA form, the CDR3 reads TGCGCCAGCAGCGTACAGGGGATGTCGACAGATACGCAGTATTTT. Translation gives CASSVQGMSTDTQYF. The J gene is TRBJ2-3, the V gene TRBV10-2; TRBD1 matches at 7 bases. Germline trimming cut 6 bases from V and 3 bases from J; bases unmatched to any gene: 9. Germline CDR1 and CDR2: WSHSY and SAAADI. CDR3 size: 15 residues.

For this clonotype: At one of its ends the junction is not consistent with the germline gene, which may arise from a read error. The CDR3 nucleotides read TGTGCTAGCAGCTCAATTAGCGGGACCGGGGAGCTGTTTTTT. Residues: CASSSISGTGELFF. V and J are TRBV7-7 and TRBJ2-2, with 7 nucleotides matching TRBD2. CDR3 length equals 14 residues. CDR1 is SSHAT, CDR2 FNYEAQ, per germline (reference sequence).

This clonotype showed up many times. The chain carries TRBV12-3 or TRBV12-4 and TRBJ2-5; a weak D match, TRBD1 (6 bases). This CDR3 is built from 16 residues. Trimming stripped 2 bases from V and 2 bases from J, with 15 bases between. CDR3 sequence reads: CASSLPGRGWQETQYF. CDR3 coding DNA: TGTGCCAGCAGTTTACCGGGCAGGGGTTGGCAAGAGACCCAGTACTTC.

DNA for the CDR3: TGCAGTGCTAGACCATATAGCAATCAGCCCCAGCATTTT. Amino acid sequence: CSARPYSNQPQHF. The rearrangement joins TRBV20-1 to TRBJ1-5, with D uncertain. V was cut by 2 bases and J by 0 bases, with 5 bases left in between. Per the germline V gene, CDR1 is DFQATT and CDR2 is SNEGSKA (reference sequence). The CDR3 length is 13 residues.

This clonotype was recorded many times. The chain couples TRBV6-5 to TRBJ2-2; TRBD1 aligns across 7 bases. Germline CDR1 is MNHEY and CDR2 is SVGAGI. CDR3 length equals 15 residues. V trimming: 4 bases; J trimming: 1 base; junction bases outside the gene matches: 3. CDR3 DNA: TGTGCCAGCAGTTTGGGACAGATGAACACCGGGGAGCTGTTTTTT. This encodes CASSLGQMNTGELFF.

The chain recombines TRBV13 with TRBJ1-1; TRBD1 is a possible D gene (5 bases). Per the germline V gene, CDR1 is PRHDT and CDR2 is FYEKMQ (reference sequence). Trimming pared 8 bases from V and 11 bases from J, leaving 15 bases between. The CDR3 runs 11 residues. The DNA for the CDR3 is TGTGCCAGCGTTTCTGGGGGTTCGGCTTTCTTT. Amino acids: CASVSGGSAFF.

This clonotype was seen a few times. This sequence joins TRBV6-1 and TRBJ1-4, with D possibly being TRBD1 (5 bases). V gave up 5 bases and J gave up 4 bases, with 11 bases separating them. CDR1 is MNHNS and CDR2 is SASEGT in the germline V gene. The CDR3 sequence is 14 residues long. The CDR3 is CASSQDSINEKLFF. The CDR3 DNA reads TGTGCCAGCAGTCAAGACAGTATTAATGAAAAACTGTTTTTT.